The TCR beta chain described here comes from a study of T cell responses to AZD1222 COVID-19 vaccine (dated by TCRdb to the early 2020s). At the level of the whole study: TCR sequencing was performed for 230 to 250 trial participants, of whom roughly 200 were given two doses of AZD1222 and around 26 were given two doses of MenACWY control vaccine. Enrollment into the trials was organized by age into subgroups of 18-55, 56-69 and 70-plus years, and those subgroups contained about 160, 30 and 59 TCR-sequenced participants, respectively.

What the research found in general, with its limitations: Spike-specific TCR breadth and depth rose significantly after two AZD1222 doses compared with day 0 and with MenACWY recipients. Epitopes outside the regions mutated in the B.1.351 and B.1.1.7 variants were reportedly recognized by nearly half of the unique spike-specific TCRs. The vaccine-associated CD4 TCRs covered the entire spike protein, and the dominant responses fell in regions 160-218 and 743-854. The 56-69-year group was small, and its depth increase did not reach significance, likely because of low power. Conclusions about previously exposed vaccinees are limited, since just five or six AZD1222 recipients were seropositive for SARS-CoV-2 at baseline. Participants were mostly white British, with more females than males. The authors suggested clonal diversity may have been underestimated. Because no day 14 peak-response samples were available, the repertoires could be characterized only after the peak T cell response.

In light of the paper, this sample's time point label describes: about 28 days (+/-7) after the second vaccine dose. AZD1222 recipients given second doses at about 4 weeks or at about 12 weeks were pooled, since spike-specific TCR depth and breadth were not found to differ between the two schedules. Vaccinee samples came from UK trials COV001 and COV002, including a single-blind randomized controlled phase 2/3 trial of AZD1222 (ChAdOx1 nCoV-19) in healthy adults. For TCRbeta chain sequencing, PBMC samples were collected from trial participants at day 0 and at day 28 after the second dose. To note about this clone: What antigen it recognizes has not been identified. Base quality data are lacking; no much larger clone is found one base away.

The CDR3 regions of human TCRbeta chains were subjected to immunosequencing. In the authors' own workflow: TCRs in the repertoires were matched against a reference library of SARS-CoV-2-specific TCRs that had been generated with the MIRA antigen-specificity platform. Breadth was defined as the fraction of unique TCRs that were SARS-CoV-2-associated. Depth was defined as the fraction of total T cells that were SARS-CoV-2-associated. Each spike-specific TCR was assigned to its reactive spike region and to a CD4 or CD8 class using the MIRA data. Log10-transformed breadth and depth values were compared by one-way ANOVA with Sidak's multiple comparisons tests. TCRdb took over this immuneACCESS table, retaining in-frame rearrangements with V and J assigned. Such tables are incomplete; in checked studies, under half of the missing clones stem from an unresolved V gene, and the remainder is unexplained. That table gives V, J and clone size, and the DNA gave D and trimming. For this sample the table gives 140,000 to 150,000 clones, of which approximately 86% were detected only once. The leading ten clones occupy approximately 4.7% of the sample.

Trimming accounts for 5 bases at V and 7 bases at J, while the number of junction bases matched to no gene is 11. There are 15 amino acids in the CDR3, from cysteine to phenylalanine inclusive. Only the CDR3 DNA is retained, 45 bases long and in frame from the first base. The CDR1 and CDR2 encoded by the germline V gene are SNHLY and FYNNEI. The chain was built from TRBV2 and TRBJ1-2; TRBD1 matches 9 bases in the middle. The receptor was isolated from an adult who received the AZD1222 COVID-19 vaccine. Sequenced material: peripheral blood, taken 28 days after the second AZD1222 dose. The CDR3 in this case is CASSREGQGRGGYTF. At the DNA level, the sequence is TGTGCCAGCAGTAGGGAGGGACAGGGAAGGGGTGGCTACACCTTC.